Each of the 11 T cell receptor beta chains below was sequenced from the same sample in a study of cytomegalovirus exposure and HLA in healthy donors. The primer mix had 60 Vbeta and 13 Jbeta primers. Libraries were prepared by immunoSEQ multiplex PCR; TCRdb keeps only in-frame clonotypes and omits some of them. The sample lists about 170,000 clones, roughly 60% occurring once. The source material was PBMCs. The source is a man aged 35-49 years in good health and CMV-seronegative.

This rearrangement joins TRBV6-4 to TRBJ2-1, with 9 bases fitting TRBD1. The CDR3 runs 17 residues. Germline CDR1 MRHNA, CDR2 SNTAGT. With V trimmed by 10 bases and J by 6 bases, 19 bases remained unmatched. CDR3 region: CATTKDRGVSEVNEQFF. The CDR3 nucleotides are TGTGCCACTACCAAGGACAGGGGAGTATCTGAGGTCAATGAGCAGTTCTTC.

The V and J genes are TRBV2 and TRBJ2-1; 11 bases fit TRBD2. The germline V gene has CDR1 SNHLY and CDR2 FYNNEI. V dropped 8 bases and J dropped 3; count of bases not matched to a gene: 6. The CDR3 is made up of 15 amino acids. CDR3 loop: CASGSGTSGYNEQFF. In nucleotides, the CDR3 is TGTGCCAGCGGGTCCGGGACTAGCGGCTACAATGAGCAGTTCTTC.

The rearrangement links TRBV7-8 to TRBJ1-1; D may be TRBD1 (6 bases). V lost 1 base and J 2 bases, leaving 11 bases between the germline ends. Germline CDR1 SGHVS, CDR2 FQNEAQ. This CDR3 is 15 amino acids long. DNA for the CDR3: TGTGCCAGCAGCTTAGGGGGGACACCTAACACTGAAGCTTTCTTT. This codes for CASSLGGTPNTEAFF.

This clone was picked up a small number of times. The chain is built from TRBV18 and TRBJ2-1; weak D call: TRBD2 (6 bases). The length of the CDR3 is 15 residues. CDR1 is KGHSH and CDR2 is LQKENI in the germline V gene. V gave up 6 bases and J gave up 7 bases, with 19 bases separating them. CDR3 protein: CASSAPGLSFNEQFF. The CDR3 nucleotides are TGTGCCAGCTCTGCCCCGGGACTGTCCTTTAATGAGCAGTTCTTC.

V usage is TRBV7-6 and J usage is TRBJ1-4; 8 nucleotides agree with TRBD1. This CDR3 is built from 15 residues. The V gene's germline CDR1 is SGHVS and CDR2 FNYEAQ. The V segment lost 3 bases and the J segment 3 bases; nucleotides outside the gene matches: 3. CDR3 sequence (DNA): TGTGCCAGCAGCTTCTCAGGGGGCCCTAATGAAAAACTGTTTTTT. It yields the protein CASSFSGGPNEKLFF.

This chain connects TRBV28 to TRBJ2-7, with 7 bases fitting TRBD2. With V trimmed by 8 bases and J by 5 bases, 9 bases remained unmatched. The CDR3 totals 13 residues. The germline CDR1 and CDR2 sequences are MDHEN and SYDVKM. The chain's CDR3 is CASSAGVANEQYF. CDR3 in DNA: TGTGCCAGCTCCGCGGGGGTGGCCAACGAGCAGTACTTC.

This clone was counted only a few times. CDR3 DNA sequence: TGTGCCAGCAGCTCCCGGGACAGAGCCCTTATTTATGGCTACACCTTC. It codes for CASSSRDRALIYGYTF. This rearrangement joins TRBV7-2 to TRBJ1-2; 7 bases align to TRBD1. The CDR3 sequence is 16 residues long. Germline V gene lookup returns CDR1 SGHTA and CDR2 FQGNSA. The V and J ends lost 4 bases and 5 bases, in that order; junction bases with no gene match: 13.

The chain recombines TRBV7-9 with TRBJ2-1, with 13 bases fitting TRBD2. CDR1 and CDR2 (germline): SEHNR, FQNEAQ (reference sequence). V gave up 5 bases and J gave up 12 bases; unmatched junction bases: 10. This CDR3 has 15 amino acids. The CDR3 is CASSLGLAGAGGQFF. CDR3 DNA: TGTGCCAGCAGCCTCGGACTAGCGGGAGCGGGGGGGCAGTTCTTC.

The DNA for the CDR3 is TGTGCCTGTACCCAGGGGGCAAATCAGCCCCAGCATTTT. Its translation: CACTQGANQPQHF. The chain joins TRBV30 to TRBJ1-5; 8 bases fit TRBD1. This CDR3 comprises 13 residues. With 6 bases clipped from V and 4 bases from J, the junction kept 5 bases outside the gene matches. Looked up from germline, CDR1 is GTSNPN and CDR2 is SVGIG (reference sequence).

The chain couples TRBV15 to TRBJ2-2; maybe TRBD1 (5 bases). V lost 1 base and J lost 5, with 20 bases in between. Germline-derived CDR1 and CDR2 are LNHNV and YYDKDF (reference sequence). This CDR3 comprises 18 residues. CDR3 in amino acids: CATSRVQGIAVTTGELFF. CDR3 sequence (DNA): TGTGCCACCAGCAGAGTCCAGGGAATCGCGGTTACGACCGGGGAGCTGTTTTTT.

The rearrangement uses TRBV19 and TRBJ1-2; 9 nucleotides line up with TRBD1. J lost 2 bases, V lost 7 bases, and 11 bases had no gene match. CDR1 and CDR2 from the germline V gene are LNHDA and SQIVND (reference sequence). This CDR3 has 16 amino acids. The CDR3 DNA reads TGTGCCAGTAACAATCCCAGGACAGGGGTGAACTATGGCTACACCTTC. Translation: CASNNPRTGVNYGYTF.